The 21 T cell receptor beta chains given below trace back to one sample, sequenced in a study of blood T cell repertoires in COVID-19. Clones were sequenced by immunoSEQ multiplex PCR, and TCRdb holds only the in-frame ones, with some missing. The repertoire consists of about 84,000 clones, with about 86% occurring once and the leading ten covering approximately 1.2%. Sequenced material: peripheral blood. The source of these receptors is an elderly man with active or convalescent COVID-19.

The CDR3 loop is CASSQASHFYEQYF. CDR3 sequence (DNA): TGCGCCAGCAGCCAAGCATCCCATTTCTACGAGCAGTACTTC. The chain is built from TRBV4-1 and TRBJ2-7; no definite D call. Per germline, CDR1 MGHRA and CDR2 YSYEKL. This CDR3 is built from 14 residues. With 1 base removed from V and 3 bases from J, the gap between germline ends came to 10 bases.

The rearrangement uses TRBV12-3 or TRBV12-4 and TRBJ1-2; TRBD1 matches 8 bases. There are 12 residues in the CDR3. V shed 5 bases and J 7 bases; nucleotides not matched to a gene: 3. CDR3 sequence reads: CASSGQGVGYTF. The CDR3 bases are TGTGCCAGCAGTGGACAGGGTGTTGGCTACACCTTC.

The table lists this clone with a count of one. The chain's CDR3 is CASSLQGLMNTEAFF. CDR3 nucleotides: TGTGCCAGCAGTTTACAGGGACTCATGAACACTGAAGCTTTCTTT. V gene TRBV27 combines with J gene TRBJ1-1, with D maybe TRBD1 (5 bases). Germline lookup yields CDR1 MNHEY and CDR2 SMNVEV (reference sequence). This CDR3 contains 15 residues. The germline V and J ends were trimmed by 2 bases and 0 bases, with 10 bases remaining between them.

This clone came up once. The chain joins TRBV5-1 to TRBJ1-4; tentatively, D is TRBD1 (6 bases). This CDR3 is 16 amino acids long. Germline V gene sequence: CDR1 SGHRS, CDR2 YFSETQ. V was shortened by 3 bases and J by 10 bases, with 22 bases between the two germline ends. The CDR3 nucleotides read TGCGCCAGCAGCTATCTTCAGACAGGCAGAGGGGGAAAACTGTTTTTT. Its protein is CASSYLQTGRGGKLFF. Full variable domain (rest looked up from reference TRBV5-1 and TRBJ1-4): KAGVTQTPRYLIKTRGQQVTLSCSPISGHRSVSWYQQTPGQGLQFLFEYFSETQRNKGNFPGRFSGRQFSNSRSEMNVSTLELGDSALYLCASSYLQTGRGGKLFFGSGTQLSVL.

The chain is built from TRBV19 and TRBJ1-1, with TRBD1 matching 10 bases. Germline assignment: CDR1 LNHDA and CDR2 SQIVND (reference sequence). J was trimmed by 4 bases and V by 5 bases; bases with no gene match: 7. CDR3 length equals 15 residues. The CDR3 here is CASSVDRGRGTEAFF. Here the CDR3 DNA reads TGTGCCAGTAGTGTCGACAGGGGGCGCGGCACTGAAGCTTTCTTT.

V gene TRBV3-1 (or the pseudogene TRBV3-2) combines with J gene TRBJ1-3, with a possible D match to TRBD1 (5 bases). The CDR3 extends over 15 amino acids. V dropped 1 base and J dropped 0 bases, with 7 bases sitting between them. The germline V gene has CDR1 LGHDT and CDR2 YNNKEL (reference sequence). The CDR3 loop reads CASSQGQISGNTIYF. DNA for the CDR3: TGTGCCAGCAGCCAAGGACAGATCTCTGGAAACACCATATATTTT.

The chain is built from TRBV5-1 and TRBJ2-1; 9 bases match TRBD2. V shed 3 bases and J 10 bases; nucleotides not matched to a gene: 17. Germline CDR1 is SGHRS and CDR2 is YFSETQ. The CDR3 loop spans 17 amino acids. The CDR3 is CASSSIRDSGSPGEQFF. CDR3 DNA sequence: TGCGCCAGCAGCTCGATCCGTGATAGCGGGAGCCCCGGGGAGCAGTTCTTC.

The chain combines TRBV19 with TRBJ2-1; 9 nucleotides agree with TRBD2. V was clipped by 4 bases and J by 9 bases; unmatched bases: 10. This CDR3 is built from 15 residues. Germline V CDR1 and CDR2: LNHDA, SQIVND (reference sequence). CDR3 DNA: TGTGCCAGTAGTACAATAGCGGGAGAGGCCAGTGAGCAGTTCTTC. This gives the protein CASSTIAGEASEQFF.

The rearrangement uses TRBV28 and TRBJ1-6; D is unresolved. Germline CDR1 reads MDHEN; CDR2 reads SYDVKM. The CDR3 runs 14 residues. Trimming left V 7 bases short and J 5 bases short, with 12 bases between. The CDR3 DNA is TGTGCCAGCAATTCCGGGTCCCATAATTCACCCCTCCACTTT. It yields the protein CASNSGSHNSPLHF.

The chain combines TRBV9 with TRBJ2-5, with a tentative D call TRBD2 (5 bases). In germline, CDR1 is SGDLS, CDR2 YYNGEE. The CDR3 length is 14 residues. Deletions cut 0 bases from V and 5 bases from J, with 11 bases between. CDR3 loop: CASSVAGGGETQYF. The CDR3 region has the DNA TGTGCCAGCAGCGTAGCAGGCGGCGGGGAGACCCAGTACTTC.

For the CDR3, the DNA is TGTGCCAGTAGTACGGGACTAGCGGGAGGCGCGACCCAGTACTTC. This codes for CASSTGLAGGATQYF. The chain carries TRBV19 and TRBJ2-5, with 15 bases matching TRBD2. Losses at the gene ends were 4 bases for V and 7 bases for J; bases not matched to a gene: 4. From germline, CDR1 is LNHDA and CDR2 SQIVND (reference sequence). This CDR3 comprises 15 residues.

The chain uses TRBV19 and TRBJ1-1, with TRBD1 matching over 10 bases. Germline assignment: CDR1 LNHDA and CDR2 SQIVND (reference sequence). This CDR3 has 15 amino acids. J gave up 5 bases and V 2 bases, and 5 bases lay outside the gene matches. CDR3 amino acids: CASSIRDRGWTEAFF. CDR3 coding DNA: TGTGCCAGTAGTATACGGGACAGGGGTTGGACTGAAGCTTTCTTT.

V and J are TRBV12-3 or TRBV12-4 and TRBJ1-1; unclear D gene. V was shortened by 7 bases and J by 0 bases, with 6 bases between the two germline ends. The length of the CDR3 is 12 residues. The CDR3 is CASTGVNTEAFF. DNA of the CDR3: TGTGCCAGCACCGGAGTGAACACTGAAGCTTTCTTT.

The sample holds a few counts of this clone. This chain uses TRBV7-2 with TRBJ1-6, with D perhaps matching TRBD1 (6 bases). The CDR3 runs to 15 residues. The V gene lost 6 bases and the J gene lost 10 bases, with 19 bases spanning the gap. The germline CDR1 and CDR2 sequences are SGHTA and FQGNSA. The CDR3 DNA reads as TGTGCCAGCAGTCCCCAAGCAGGGGCAGAGTCACCCCTCCACTTT. As protein: CASSPQAGAESPLHF.

The chain is built from TRBV5-6 and TRBJ2-1; TRBD1 is a possible D gene (6 bases). CDR3 length: 14 residues. Per germline, CDR1 SGHDT and CDR2 YYEEEE. V lost 5 bases, J lost 4 bases, and 13 bases lay in between. CDR3 loop: CASSEGVRYNEQFF. The CDR3, as DNA: TGTGCCAGCAGTGAGGGGGTGCGTTACAATGAGCAGTTCTTC.

Written as DNA, the CDR3 is TGTGCCAGCAGTGAAAGGGGGCACAGGGTTGAAAAACTGTTTTTT. It codes for CASSERGHRVEKLFF. The chain uses TRBV6-1 and TRBJ1-4; TRBD1 matches at 7 bases. The CDR3 runs 15 residues. V shed 2 bases and J 7 bases; nucleotides not matched to a gene: 7. Looked up from germline, CDR1 is MNHNS and CDR2 is SASEGT.

The chain joins TRBV5-6 to TRBJ1-6; 9 bases match TRBD1. The trim removed 4 bases at V and 10 bases at J, leaving 6 bases unmatched. Germline loops: CDR1 SGHDT, CDR2 YYEEEE. The CDR3 runs to 14 residues. The CDR3 sequence is CASSLRDRDSPLHF. For the CDR3, the DNA is TGTGCCAGCAGCCTCCGGGACAGGGACTCACCCCTCCACTTT.

The chain carries TRBV27 and TRBJ1-2; possible D gene TRBD1, 6 bases. The CDR3 length is 12 residues. Trimming took off 5 bases at V and 9 bases at J, with 13 bases between the two ends. Germline V gives CDR1 MNHEY, CDR2 SMNVEV (reference sequence). The CDR3: CASSLLGQSYTF. The CDR3 DNA sequence: TGTGCCAGCAGTCTACTCGGACAGAGCTACACCTTC.

Note on this clone: Its ends do not fully match the called genes, so a read error is possible. The gene calls are TRBV4-1 and TRBJ2-1; TRBD2 aligns across 9 bases. The germline CDR1 and CDR2 sequences are MGHRA and YSYEKL. This CDR3 region has 17 residues. The CDR3 region is CARSRLGLARSHNEQFF. The DNA for the CDR3 is TGCGCCCGCAGCCGACTGGGACTAGCTCGTTCTCACAATGAGCAGTTCTTC.

The rearrangement joins TRBV10-3 to TRBJ2-5; D is perhaps TRBD1 (7 bases). There are 17 residues in the CDR3. V was shortened by 0 bases and J by 2 bases, with 16 bases between the two germline ends. CDR1 and CDR2 (germline): ENHRY, SYGVKD. The CDR3 DNA reads as TGTGCCATCAGTGAGTCTCGGGCAGGGGGGACGCAAGAGACCCAGTACTTC. Amino acid sequence: CAISESRAGGTQETQYF.

This clone turned up a few times. The J gene is TRBJ2-1, the V gene TRBV4-2, with D perhaps TRBD2 (5 bases). V was trimmed by 0 bases and J by 10 bases, leaving 13 bases between them. CDR1 LGHNA and CDR2 YNFKEQ come from the germline V gene. There are 14 residues in the CDR3. The CDR3 loop reads CASSQEPGTGEQFF. As DNA, the CDR3 is TGTGCCAGCAGCCAAGAACCAGGAACGGGAGAGCAGTTCTTC.